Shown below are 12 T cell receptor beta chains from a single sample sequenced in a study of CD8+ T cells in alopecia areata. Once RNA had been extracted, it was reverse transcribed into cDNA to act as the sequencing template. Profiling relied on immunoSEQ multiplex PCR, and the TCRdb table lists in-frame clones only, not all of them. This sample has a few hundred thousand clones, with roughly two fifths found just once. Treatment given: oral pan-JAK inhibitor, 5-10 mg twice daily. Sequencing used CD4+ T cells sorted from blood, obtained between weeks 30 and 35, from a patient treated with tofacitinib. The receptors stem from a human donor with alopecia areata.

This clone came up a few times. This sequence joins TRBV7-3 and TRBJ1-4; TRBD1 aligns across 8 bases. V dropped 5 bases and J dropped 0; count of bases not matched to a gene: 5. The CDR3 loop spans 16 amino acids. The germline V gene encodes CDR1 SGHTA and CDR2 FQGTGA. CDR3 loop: CASSAGTGATNEKLFF. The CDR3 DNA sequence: TGTGCCAGCAGCGCCGGGACAGGAGCAACTAATGAAAAACTGTTTTTT.

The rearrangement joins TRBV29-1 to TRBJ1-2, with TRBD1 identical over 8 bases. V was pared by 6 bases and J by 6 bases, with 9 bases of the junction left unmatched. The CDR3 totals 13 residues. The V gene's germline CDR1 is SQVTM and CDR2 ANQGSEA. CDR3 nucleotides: TGCAGCGTCGCGACAGGGGTTCGGGATGGCTACACCTTC. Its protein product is CSVATGVRDGYTF.

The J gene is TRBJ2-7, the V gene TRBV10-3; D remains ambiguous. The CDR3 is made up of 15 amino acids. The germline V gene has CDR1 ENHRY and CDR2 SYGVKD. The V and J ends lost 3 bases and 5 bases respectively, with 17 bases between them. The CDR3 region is CAISESLTLADEQYF. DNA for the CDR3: TGTGCCATCAGTGAATCCTTGACCCTCGCGGACGAGCAGTACTTC.

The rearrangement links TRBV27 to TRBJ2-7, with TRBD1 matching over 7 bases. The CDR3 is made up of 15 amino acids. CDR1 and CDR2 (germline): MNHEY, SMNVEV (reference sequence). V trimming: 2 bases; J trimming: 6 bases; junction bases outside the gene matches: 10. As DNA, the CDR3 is TGTGCCAGCAGTTTACTCCGGGACAGCCCTTCCGAGCAGTACTTC. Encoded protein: CASSLLRDSPSEQYF.

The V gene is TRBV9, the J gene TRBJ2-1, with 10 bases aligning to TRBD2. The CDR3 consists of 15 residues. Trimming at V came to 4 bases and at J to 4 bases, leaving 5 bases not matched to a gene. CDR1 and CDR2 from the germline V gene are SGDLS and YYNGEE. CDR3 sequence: CASSPTSGAYNEQFF. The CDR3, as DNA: TGTGCCAGCAGCCCTACTAGCGGGGCTTACAATGAGCAGTTCTTC.

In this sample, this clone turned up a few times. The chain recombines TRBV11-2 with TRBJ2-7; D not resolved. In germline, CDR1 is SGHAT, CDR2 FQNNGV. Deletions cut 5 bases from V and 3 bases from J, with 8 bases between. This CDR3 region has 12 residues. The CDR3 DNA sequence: TGTGCCAGCAGCCCGGGCCACTACGAGCAGTACTTC. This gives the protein CASSPGHYEQYF.

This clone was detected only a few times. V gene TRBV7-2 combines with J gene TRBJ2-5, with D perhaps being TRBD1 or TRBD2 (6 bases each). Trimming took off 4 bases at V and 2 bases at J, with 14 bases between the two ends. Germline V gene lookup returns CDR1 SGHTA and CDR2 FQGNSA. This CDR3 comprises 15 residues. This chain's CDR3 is CASSSWGAEQETQYF. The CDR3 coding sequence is TGTGCCAGCAGCTCGTGGGGGGCGGAACAAGAGACCCAGTACTTC.

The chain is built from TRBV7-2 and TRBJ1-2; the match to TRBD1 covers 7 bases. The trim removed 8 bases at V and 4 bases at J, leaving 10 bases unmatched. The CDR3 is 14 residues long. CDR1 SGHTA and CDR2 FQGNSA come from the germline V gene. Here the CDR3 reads CASGPGGASYGYTF. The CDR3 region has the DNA TGTGCCAGCGGACCAGGGGGGGCCAGCTATGGCTACACCTTC. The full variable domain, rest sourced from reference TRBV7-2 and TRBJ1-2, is GAGVSQSPSNKVTEKGKDVELRCDPISGHTALYWYRQSLGQGLEFLIYFQGNSAPDKSGLPSDRFSAERTGGSVSTLTIQRTQQEDSAVYLCASGPGGASYGYTFGSGTRLTVV.

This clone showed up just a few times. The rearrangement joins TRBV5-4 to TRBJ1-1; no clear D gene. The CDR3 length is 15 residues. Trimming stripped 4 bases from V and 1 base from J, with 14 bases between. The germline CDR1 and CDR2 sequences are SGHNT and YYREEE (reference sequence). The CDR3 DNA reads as TGTGCCAGCAGCCCTAACGGACCAGGGAACACTGAAGCTTTCTTT. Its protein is CASSPNGPGNTEAFF.

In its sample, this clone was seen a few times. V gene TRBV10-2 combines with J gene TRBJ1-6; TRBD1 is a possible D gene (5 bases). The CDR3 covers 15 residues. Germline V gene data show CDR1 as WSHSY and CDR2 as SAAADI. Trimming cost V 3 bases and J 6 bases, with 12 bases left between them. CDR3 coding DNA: TGCGCCAGCAGTGATGAGCAGGGCGTTAATTCACCCCTCCACTTT. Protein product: CASSDEQGVNSPLHF.

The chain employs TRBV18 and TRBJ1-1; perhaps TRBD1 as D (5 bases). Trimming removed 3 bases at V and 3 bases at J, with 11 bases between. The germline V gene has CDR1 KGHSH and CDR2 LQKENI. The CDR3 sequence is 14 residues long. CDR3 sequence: CASSPSRGDTEAFF. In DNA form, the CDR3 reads TGTGCCAGCTCACCGAGCCGGGGGGACACTGAAGCTTTCTTT. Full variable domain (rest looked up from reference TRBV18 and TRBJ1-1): NAGVMQNPRHLVRRRGQEARLRCSPMKGHSHVYWYRQLPEEGLKFMVYLQKENIIDESGMPKERFSAEFPKEGPSILRIQQVVRGDSAAYFCASSPSRGDTEAFFGQGTRLTVV.

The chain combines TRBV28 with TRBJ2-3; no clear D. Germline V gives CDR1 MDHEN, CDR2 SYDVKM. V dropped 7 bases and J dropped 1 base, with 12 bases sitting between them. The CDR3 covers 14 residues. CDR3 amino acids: CASNRLQGTDTQYF. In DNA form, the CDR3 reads TGTGCCAGCAACCGACTTCAAGGCACAGATACGCAGTATTTT.